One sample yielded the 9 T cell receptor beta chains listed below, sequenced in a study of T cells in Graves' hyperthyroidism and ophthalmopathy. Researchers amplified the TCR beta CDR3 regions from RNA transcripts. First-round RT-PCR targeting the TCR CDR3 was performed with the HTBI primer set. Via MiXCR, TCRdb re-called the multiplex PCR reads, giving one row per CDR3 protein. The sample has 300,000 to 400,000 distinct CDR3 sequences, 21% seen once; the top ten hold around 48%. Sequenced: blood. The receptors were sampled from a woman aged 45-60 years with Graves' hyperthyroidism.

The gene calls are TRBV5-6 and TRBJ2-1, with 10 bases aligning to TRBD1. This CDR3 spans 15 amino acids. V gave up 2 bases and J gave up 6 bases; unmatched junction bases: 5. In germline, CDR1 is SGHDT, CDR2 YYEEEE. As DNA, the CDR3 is TGTGCCAGCAGCTTTCCCGGGACAGGGGTCAATGAGCAGTTCTTC. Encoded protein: CASSFPGTGVNEQFF. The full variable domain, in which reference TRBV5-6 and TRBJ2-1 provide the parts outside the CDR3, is DAGVTQSPTHLIKTRGQQVTLRCSPKSGHDTVSWYQQALGQGPQFIFQYYEEEERQRGNFPDRFSGHQFPNYSSELNVNALLLGDSALYLCASSFPGTGVNEQFFGPGTRLTVL.

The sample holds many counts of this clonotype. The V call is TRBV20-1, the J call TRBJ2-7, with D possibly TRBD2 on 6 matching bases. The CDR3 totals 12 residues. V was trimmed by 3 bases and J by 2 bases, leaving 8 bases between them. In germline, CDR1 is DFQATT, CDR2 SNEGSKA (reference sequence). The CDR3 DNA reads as TGCAGTGCTAGCGCGGGAACCTACGAGCAGTACTTC. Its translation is CSASAGTYEQYF.

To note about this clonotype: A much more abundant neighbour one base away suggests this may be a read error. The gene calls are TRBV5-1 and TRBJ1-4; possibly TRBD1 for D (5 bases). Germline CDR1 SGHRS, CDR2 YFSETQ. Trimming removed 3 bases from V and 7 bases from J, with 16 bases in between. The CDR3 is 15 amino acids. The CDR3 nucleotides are TGCGCCAGCAGCTCGTTCGGCAGGGCGAGTGAAAAACTGTTTTTT. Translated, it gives CASSSFGRASEKLFF. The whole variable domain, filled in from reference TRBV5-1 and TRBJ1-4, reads KAGVTQTPRYLIKTRGQQVTLSCSPISGHRSVSWYQQTPGQGLQFLFEYFSETQRNKGNFPGRFSGRQFSNSRSEMNVSTLELGDSALYLCASSSFGRASEKLFFGSGTQLSVL.

The CDR3 nucleotides are TGCAGTGCTAGAGGGGGGTCGGGCGTATACGAGCAGTACTTC. Residues: CSARGGSGVYEQYF. This chain joins TRBV20-1 and TRBJ2-7; possibly TRBD1 or TRBD2 for D (5 bases each). The CDR3 spans 14 residues. The germline V gene encodes CDR1 DFQATT and CDR2 SNEGSKA (reference sequence). Trimming left V 1 base short and J 4 bases short, with 14 bases between.

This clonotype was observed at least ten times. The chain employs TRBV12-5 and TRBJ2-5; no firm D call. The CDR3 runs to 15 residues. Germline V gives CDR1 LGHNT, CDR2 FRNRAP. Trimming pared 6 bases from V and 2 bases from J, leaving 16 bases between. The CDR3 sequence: CASGEGKTKQETQYF. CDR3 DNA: TGTGCTAGTGGCGAAGGCAAGACGAAGCAAGAGACCCAGTACTTC.

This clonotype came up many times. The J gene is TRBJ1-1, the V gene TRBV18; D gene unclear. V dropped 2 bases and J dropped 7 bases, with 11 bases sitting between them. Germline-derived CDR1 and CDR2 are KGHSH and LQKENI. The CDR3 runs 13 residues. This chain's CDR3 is CASSPRETDEAFF. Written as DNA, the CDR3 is TGTGCCAGCTCACCAAGGGAGACCGATGAAGCTTTCTTT. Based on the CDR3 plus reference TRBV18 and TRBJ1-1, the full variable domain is NAGVMQNPRHLVRRRGQEARLRCSPMKGHSHVYWYRQLPEEGLKFMVYLQKENIIDESGMPKERFSAEFPKEGPSILRIQQVVRGDSAAYFCASSPRETDEAFFGQGTRLTVV.

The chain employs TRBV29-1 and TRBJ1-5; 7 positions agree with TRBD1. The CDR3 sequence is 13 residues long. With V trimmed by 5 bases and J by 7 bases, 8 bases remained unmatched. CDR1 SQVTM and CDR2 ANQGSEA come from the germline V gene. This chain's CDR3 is CSVSSGGSQPQHF. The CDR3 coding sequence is TGCAGCGTTTCTTCAGGGGGATCCCAGCCCCAGCATTTT.

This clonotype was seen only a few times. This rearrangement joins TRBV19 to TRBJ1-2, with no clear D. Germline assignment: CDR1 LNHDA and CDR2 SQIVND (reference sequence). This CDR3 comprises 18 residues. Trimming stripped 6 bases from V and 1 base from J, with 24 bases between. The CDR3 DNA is TGTGCCAGTAGCCTAAGGGATTTGGTAATGAAGAATAACTATGGCTACACCTTC. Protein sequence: CASSLRDLVMKNNYGYTF.

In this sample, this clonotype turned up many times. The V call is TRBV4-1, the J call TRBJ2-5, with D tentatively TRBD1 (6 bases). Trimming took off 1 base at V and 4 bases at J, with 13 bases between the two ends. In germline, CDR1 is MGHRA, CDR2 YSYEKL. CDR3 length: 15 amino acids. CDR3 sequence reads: CASSQGGSRGETQYF. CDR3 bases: TGCGCCAGCAGCCAAGGAGGGAGCAGGGGAGAGACCCAGTACTTC.